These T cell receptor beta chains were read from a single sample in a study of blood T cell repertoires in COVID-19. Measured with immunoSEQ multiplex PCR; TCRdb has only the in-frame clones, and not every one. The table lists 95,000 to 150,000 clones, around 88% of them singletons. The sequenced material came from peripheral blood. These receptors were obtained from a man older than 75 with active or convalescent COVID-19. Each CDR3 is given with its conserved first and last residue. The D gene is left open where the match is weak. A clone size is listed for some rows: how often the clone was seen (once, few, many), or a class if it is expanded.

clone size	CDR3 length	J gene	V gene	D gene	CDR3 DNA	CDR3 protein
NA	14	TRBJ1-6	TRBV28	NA	TGTCTACATGCGGGTAGCTCCTATAATTCACCCCTCCACTTT	CLHAGSSYNSPLHF
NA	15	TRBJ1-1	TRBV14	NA	TGTGCCAGCAGCCAATCTGGCTCCTTCAGACTTGAAGCTTTCTTT	CASSQSGSFRLEAFF
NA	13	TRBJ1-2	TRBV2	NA	TGTGCCAGCAGTGAATCTTCGGGTGGTGGCTACACCTTC	CASSESSGGGYTF
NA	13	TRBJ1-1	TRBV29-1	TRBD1	TGCAGCGTGTCGGGACAGCGGCGGACTGAAGCTTTCTTT	CSVSGQRRTEAFF
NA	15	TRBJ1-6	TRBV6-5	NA	TGTGCCAGCAGTTTCCTCGGGGGTACTCCCCGACCCCTCCACTTT	CASSFLGGTPRPLHF
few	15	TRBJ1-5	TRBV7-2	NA	TGTGCCAGCAGCCCCGAAACTGGGCGTGACCAGCCCCAGCATTTT	CASSPETGRDQPQHF
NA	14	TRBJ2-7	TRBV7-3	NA	TGTGCCAGCAGCCCGAGCGGAGGAGGCTACGAGCAGTACTTC	CASSPSGGGYEQYF
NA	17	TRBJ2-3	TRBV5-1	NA	TGCGCCAGCAGCTTAAGTCGGGGCGGGGCGAGCACAGATACGCAGTATTTT	CASSLSRGGASTDTQYF
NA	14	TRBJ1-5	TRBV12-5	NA	TGTGCTAGTGGCCCCGGGGATAGCAATCAGCCCCAGCATTTT	CASGPGDSNQPQHF
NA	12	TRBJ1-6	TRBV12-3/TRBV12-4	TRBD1	TGTGCCAGCAGTCGGGACAGCTTACCCCTCCACTTT	CASSRDSLPLHF
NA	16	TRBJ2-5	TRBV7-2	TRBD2	TGTGCCAGCAGCCCCCCCGGGACTAGCGGGGGGAAGACCCAGTACTTC	CASSPPGTSGGKTQYF
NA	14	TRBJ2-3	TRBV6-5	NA	TGTGCCAGCCGAGGGGGTTTAGGGGCAGATACGCAGTATTTT	CASRGGLGADTQYF
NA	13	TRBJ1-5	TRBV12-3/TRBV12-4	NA	TGTGCCAGCAGTTTCGTGGCCGAGGGGCCCCAGCATTTT	CASSFVAEGPQHF
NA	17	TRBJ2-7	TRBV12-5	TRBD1	TGTGCTAGTGGTTTGGTACAAGGGACAGCCTATCCCCACGAGCAGTACTTC	CASGLVQGTAYPHEQYF
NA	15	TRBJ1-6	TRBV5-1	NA	TGCGCCAGCAGCTTGGCGGGGGGGTATGGTTCACCCCTCCACTTT	CASSLAGGYGSPLHF
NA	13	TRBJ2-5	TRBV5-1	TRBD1	TGCGCCAGCAGTCGGGACAGACAAGAGACCCAGTACTTC	CASSRDRQETQYF